What follows are 25 T cell receptor beta chains derived from one specimen sequenced in a study of T cells in Graves' hyperthyroidism and ophthalmopathy. RNA transcripts were the template for amplifying TCR beta CDR3 regions. Using the HTBI primer set, a first-round RT-PCR was run on the TCR CDR3. TCRdb re-called the multiplex PCR reads through MiXCR, storing one row per CDR3 protein. This sample carries roughly 500,000 distinct CDR3 sequences, over 11% of them seen once, and the ten largest clones take less than 6%. The material sequenced was blood. These receptors were collected from a woman between 25 and 40 years old with Graves' hyperthyroidism that later progressed to Graves' ophthalmopathy.

The V call is TRBV4-1, the J call TRBJ2-1; weak D call: TRBD1 (6 bases). Per germline, CDR1 MGHRA and CDR2 YSYEKL. V gave up 5 bases and J gave up 3 bases, with 14 bases separating them. The CDR3 extends over 15 amino acids. The CDR3 loop reads CASSDRDIDYNEQFF. The CDR3 coding sequence is TGCGCCAGCAGCGACCGGGACATAGACTACAATGAGCAGTTCTTC.

The chain recombines TRBV9 with TRBJ2-7; no firm D call. CDR1 is SGDLS and CDR2 is YYNGEE in the germline V gene. The V gene lost 5 bases and the J gene lost 0 bases, with 12 bases spanning the gap. The CDR3 sequence is 14 residues long. The CDR3 loop reads CASSVLASSYEQYF. In nucleotides, the CDR3 is TGTGCCAGCAGTGTGTTAGCTTCCTCCTACGAGCAGTACTTC.

This clonotype has at least ten counts. The chain is built from TRBV6-6 and TRBJ2-3; D tentatively reads TRBD1 or TRBD2 (5 bases each). CDR3 length: 17 residues. Germline assignment: CDR1 MNHNY and CDR2 SVGAGI (reference sequence). Trimming shortened V by 0 bases and J by 2 bases, and 15 bases separated the two germline ends. CDR3 bases: TGTGCCAGCAGTTACTCGATAAGGGGTCTAGCCACAGATACGCAGTATTTT. Amino acids: CASSYSIRGLATDTQYF.

The gene calls are TRBV6-1 and TRBJ2-6; 9 bases fit TRBD1. The CDR3 length is 17 residues. The germline V gene encodes CDR1 MNHNS and CDR2 SASEGT. The V segment lost 5 bases and the J segment 4 bases; nucleotides outside the gene matches: 9. Written as DNA, the CDR3 is TGTGCCAGCAGTAGTCCGGGACAGGGTAACGGGGCCAACGTCCTGACTTTC. Translated, it gives CASSSPGQGNGANVLTF.

The chain joins TRBV18 to TRBJ2-7; D is uncertain. This CDR3 spans 16 amino acids. V was cut by 2 bases and J by 0 bases, with 14 bases left in between. CDR1 is KGHSH and CDR2 is LQKENI in the germline V gene. CDR3 in DNA: TGTGCCAGCTCACCAACGGGTCCCCACAGCTCCTACGAGCAGTACTTC. Its protein is CASSPTGPHSSYEQYF. The entire variable domain, with the rest obtained from reference TRBV18 and TRBJ2-7, is as follows: NAGVMQNPRHLVRRRGQEARLRCSPMKGHSHVYWYRQLPEEGLKFMVYLQKENIIDESGMPKERFSAEFPKEGPSILRIQQVVRGDSAAYFCASSPTGPHSSYEQYFGPGTRLTVT.

This clonotype was observed a handful of times. The rearrangement uses TRBV6-1 and TRBJ1-5; D remains unclear. Trimming took 4 bases from V and 0 from J, leaving 10 bases between them. From germline, CDR1 is MNHNS and CDR2 SASEGT. The CDR3 covers 15 residues. CDR3 protein: CASSASLNSNQPQHF. Here the CDR3 DNA reads TGTGCCAGCAGTGCCAGCCTCAATAGCAATCAGCCCCAGCATTTT.

This clonotype has at least ten counts. The chain carries TRBV2 and TRBJ2-5; D possibly uses TRBD1 or TRBD2 (6 bases each). The CDR3 consists of 13 residues. V was cut by 10 bases and J by 2 bases, with 14 bases left in between. The germline V gene has CDR1 SNHLY and CDR2 FYNNEI. The CDR3 region has the DNA TGTGCCACCAACGGGGGCAGACAAGAGACCCAGTACTTC. This gives the protein CATNGGRQETQYF. Using reference TRBV2 and TRBJ2-5 for the parts outside the CDR3, the full variable domain is EPEVTQTPSHQVTQMGQEVILRCVPISNHLYFYWYRQILGQKVEFLVSFYNNEISEKSEIFDDQFSVERPDGSNFTLKIRSTKLEDSAMYFCATNGGRQETQYFGPGTRLLVL.

This clonotype was observed many times. The chain combines TRBV6-2 or TRBV6-3 with TRBJ2-2; TRBD2 agrees at 9 bases. This CDR3 has 14 amino acids. Germline V gene sequence: CDR1 MNHEY, CDR2 SVGEGT. V gave up 7 bases and J gave up 7 bases; unmatched junction bases: 7. The CDR3 DNA reads TGTGCCAGCAAAGGCGGGAGGGCCATCGGGGAGCTGTTTTTT. Protein product: CASKGGRAIGELFF.

The sample holds many counts of this clonotype. V gene TRBV6-1 combines with J gene TRBJ1-1, with 9 bases aligning to TRBD1. Trimming cost V 6 bases and J 11 bases; bases outside gene matches: 13. The CDR3 loop spans 14 amino acids. CDR1 and CDR2 from the germline V gene are MNHNS and SASEGT. The CDR3 reads CASRDTGGRLRAFF. In nucleotides, the CDR3 is TGTGCCAGCAGAGACACAGGGGGCAGACTGCGGGCTTTCTTT.

This clonotype was detected many times. V is TRBV5-1 and J is TRBJ2-7, with D perhaps TRBD1 (5 bases). Germline V CDR1 and CDR2: SGHRS, YFSETQ. The CDR3 consists of 14 residues. The V end was cut by 5 bases, the J end by 6 bases, with 18 bases between. The CDR3 is CASSLSRQGSEQYF. DNA for the CDR3: TGCGCCAGCAGTCTAAGCCGTCAGGGCAGCGAGCAGTACTTC.

This clonotype was seen repeatedly, ten times or more. The chain couples TRBV2 to TRBJ2-5; D remains unclear. The CDR3 has 11 residues. Trimming cost V 2 bases and J 5 bases, with 3 bases left between them. Germline V CDR1 and CDR2: SNHLY, FYNNEI. CDR3 DNA sequence: TGTGCCAGCAGTGAATGGGAGACCCAGTACTTC. Protein product: CASSEWETQYF.

This clonotype was found many times. V and J are TRBV19 and TRBJ2-7; 7 bases match TRBD1. The CDR3 extends over 13 amino acids. After removal of 5 bases from V and 0 bases from J, the junction contained 1 base not matched to a gene. CDR1 is LNHDA and CDR2 is SQIVND in the germline V gene (reference sequence). This chain's CDR3 is CASSGTDSYEQYF. In DNA, the CDR3 is TGTGCCAGTAGTGGGACAGACTCCTACGAGCAGTACTTC.

The table lists this clonotype with many counts. The gene calls are TRBV12-5 and TRBJ1-5; no reliable D call. Germline CDR1 reads LGHNT; CDR2 reads FRNRAP. The CDR3 covers 14 residues. V lost 7 bases, J lost 0 bases, and 10 bases lay in between. CDR3 amino acids: CASAPAGSNQPQHF. DNA of the CDR3: TGTGCTAGTGCACCCGCGGGTAGCAATCAGCCCCAGCATTTT.

In regard to this clonotype: An end of the junction does not agree with germline; a read error may underlie this. J is TRBJ1-2 and V is TRBV6-2 or TRBV6-3; D is ambiguous. CDR3 length: 16 residues. Germline V lookup: CDR1 MNHEY, CDR2 SVGEGT. The CDR3 spells CASSPLRSEVGYGYTF. DNA of the CDR3: TGCGCCAGCAGTCCACTAAGATCCGAGGTGGGCTATGGCTACACCTTC.

This clonotype was recorded at least ten times. The chain combines TRBV12-3 or TRBV12-4 with TRBJ1-2, with D perhaps matching TRBD1 (5 bases). V was pared by 10 bases and J by 10 bases, with 19 bases between. The CDR3 consists of 12 residues. The CDR3 nucleotides read TGTGCCACTGCGGGACCTGGCTTCGTCTACACCTTC. Residues: CATAGPGFVYTF.

This clonotype was observed at least ten times. The DNA for the CDR3 is TGTGCCAGCAGTCCGCCCTCTCTAGTCACCACATATGCCGGGGAGCTGTTTTTT. Protein: CASSPPSLVTTYAGELFF. V and J are TRBV6-1 and TRBJ2-2; D unclear. The germline V gene encodes CDR1 MNHNS and CDR2 SASEGT. This CDR3 is 18 amino acids long. Trimming removed 5 bases from V and 6 bases from J, with 25 bases in between.

This clonotype appeared many times. The V and J genes are TRBV5-1 and TRBJ2-3, with D uncertain. V gave up 7 bases and J gave up 2 bases, with 5 bases separating them. Germline CDR1 reads SGHRS; CDR2 reads YFSETQ. This CDR3 region has 11 residues. The CDR3 coding sequence is TGCGCCAGCTGGGACACAGATACGCAGTATTTT. Encoded protein: CASWDTDTQYF.

The sample holds many counts of this clonotype. The chain has TRBV27 and TRBJ2-1, with TRBD2 as a possible D gene (5 bases). The CDR3 sequence is 14 residues long. Trimming shortened V by 8 bases and J by 10 bases, and 21 bases separated the two germline ends. Germline CDR1 and CDR2: MNHEY and SMNVEV (reference sequence). CDR3 loop: CASSEAPLQWEQFF. CDR3 bases: TGTGCCAGCTCGGAGGCACCTCTACAATGGGAGCAGTTCTTC.

This clonotype was seen a few times. This chain links TRBV7-9 with TRBJ1-5; maybe TRBD1 (6 bases). The ends were cut back, 3 bases at V and 4 bases at J, with 13 bases in the middle. Germline V gene lookup returns CDR1 SEHNR and CDR2 FQNEAQ (reference sequence). The CDR3 is made up of 15 amino acids. The CDR3 DNA follows: TGTGCCAGCAGCTTGGACAGTTTGGGAAATCAGCCCCAGCATTTT. This gives the protein CASSLDSLGNQPQHF.

The chain links TRBV6-5 to TRBJ2-1; D might be TRBD2 (5 bases). There are 14 residues in the CDR3. Looked up from germline, CDR1 is MNHEY and CDR2 is SVGAGI. With 3 bases removed from V and 8 bases from J, the gap between germline ends came to 14 bases. The CDR3 here is CASSYRGTVDEQFF. CDR3 nucleotide sequence: TGTGCCAGCAGTTATCGGGGAACGGTCGATGAGCAGTTCTTC.

This clonotype was detected ten times or more. The J gene is TRBJ2-3, the V gene TRBV5-1; the match to TRBD1 covers 7 bases. CDR1 is SGHRS and CDR2 is YFSETQ in the germline V gene. The CDR3 consists of 12 residues. V shed 4 bases and J 8 bases; nucleotides not matched to a gene: 4. This chain's CDR3 is CASSATGTTQYF. In DNA, the CDR3 is TGCGCCAGCAGCGCGACAGGGACTACGCAGTATTTT.

The CDR3, as DNA: TGTGCCAGCAGCGTAGATGGGAGGAGGACAGCAAAGGGGGAAGCTTTCTTT. Its protein is CASSVDGRRTAKGEAFF. The V call is TRBV9, the J call TRBJ1-1, with D perhaps TRBD1 (6 bases). CDR1 and CDR2 (germline): SGDLS, YYNGEE. V was trimmed by 0 bases and J by 8 bases, leaving 23 bases between them. The CDR3 covers 17 residues.

This clonotype was found many times. This chain links TRBV6-1 with TRBJ1-2; D gene uncertain. V was pared by 5 bases and J by 4 bases, with 11 bases between. The CDR3 contains 13 residues. CDR1 MNHNS and CDR2 SASEGT come from the germline V gene. The CDR3 region has the DNA TGTGCCAGCAGTCCTGCCAGCGGCTATGGCTACACCTTC. This sequence encodes CASSPASGYGYTF.

This sequence joins TRBV7-3 and TRBJ2-3; 8 bases agree with TRBD1. V was clipped by 5 bases and J by 4 bases; unmatched bases: 5. The CDR3 totals 14 residues. CDR1 SGHTA and CDR2 FQGTGA come from the germline V gene. The CDR3 bases are TGTGCCAGCAGCGCGACAGGGGCGGCAGATACGCAGTATTTT. Translated, it gives CASSATGAADTQYF.

A few counts support this clonotype. The V gene is TRBV30, the J gene TRBJ2-1; D is uncertain. V lost 3 bases, J lost 1 base, and 13 bases lay in between. Germline values: CDR1 GTSNPN, CDR2 SVGIG (reference sequence). The length of the CDR3 is 15 residues. CDR3 region: CAWRRSVGSYNEQFF. CDR3 bases: TGTGCCTGGAGGAGAAGCGTTGGTTCCTACAATGAGCAGTTCTTC.